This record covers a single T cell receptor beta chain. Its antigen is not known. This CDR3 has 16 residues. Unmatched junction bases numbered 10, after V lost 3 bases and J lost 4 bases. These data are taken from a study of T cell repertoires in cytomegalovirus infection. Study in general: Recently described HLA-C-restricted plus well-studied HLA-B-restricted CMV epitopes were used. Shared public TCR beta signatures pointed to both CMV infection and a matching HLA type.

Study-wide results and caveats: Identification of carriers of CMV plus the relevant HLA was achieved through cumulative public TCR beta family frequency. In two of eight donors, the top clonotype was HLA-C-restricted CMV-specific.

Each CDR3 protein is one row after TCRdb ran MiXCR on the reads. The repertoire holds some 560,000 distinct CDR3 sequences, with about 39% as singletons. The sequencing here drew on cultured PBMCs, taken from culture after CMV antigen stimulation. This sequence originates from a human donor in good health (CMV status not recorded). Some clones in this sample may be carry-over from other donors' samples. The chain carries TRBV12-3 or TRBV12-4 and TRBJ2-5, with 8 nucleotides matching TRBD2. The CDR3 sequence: CASSFLSGRLVETQYF. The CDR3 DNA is TGTGCCAGCAGTTTTTTAAGCGGGAGATTGGTAGAGACCCAGTACTTC.